Here is one T cell receptor beta chain with its context. As yet, its antigen is unknown. Clones were sequenced by immunoSEQ multiplex PCR, and TCRdb holds only the in-frame ones, with some missing. In the table there are 88,000 or so clones, around 91% of which are singletons. The sequenced cases were selected for having the highest brain T cell transcript signatures. This sample stems from a study of brain T cells in children with intractable seizures. Study-wide results and caveats: Clones missing pre-surgery may reflect undersampling of that blood sample. Patients' HCMV serostatus was unknown; virus specificity rests on CDR3 similarity alone.

Per the germline V gene, CDR1 is SNHLY and CDR2 is FYNNEI. Trimming cost V 3 bases and J 1 base, with 0 bases left between them. The CDR3 has 11 amino acids. The chain couples TRBV2 to TRBJ1-1; the D is unclear. The TCR sequence derives from a girl aged 2-10 years with Rasmussen encephalitis and intractable seizures. The source material was peripheral blood, sampled at surgery. In nucleotides, the CDR3 is TGTGCCAGCAGTGAGAACACTGAAGCTTTCTTT. Translating it yields CASSENTEAFF.